These 31 T cell receptor beta chains came from one sample sequenced in a study of T cell responses to AZD1222 COVID-19 vaccine (dated by TCRdb to about 2021). The time point label for this specimen denotes: about 28 days (+/-7) after the second vaccine dose. The intended sense of this specimen's treatment or condition label: meningococcal conjugate vaccine given as trial control. The library came from the immunoSEQ multiplex PCR assay. This immuneACCESS table, as held by TCRdb, lists in-frame sequences with V and J called but not all clones. Of the missing ones, under half trace to an unresolved V gene in checked studies; the others have no known cause. Within this sample are fewer than 200,000 clones, with approximately 90% of them counted one time only. The ten largest clones take up more than 4% of the sample. Source: peripheral blood, taken 28 days after the second dose of the MenACWY control vaccine. The receptor set was obtained from an adult who received the MenACWY meningococcal vaccine as a control.

The V gene is TRBV7-3, the J gene TRBJ2-3, with 8 bases lining up with TRBD1. The CDR3 length is 15 residues. Germline lookup yields CDR1 SGHTA and CDR2 FQGTGA. Trimming at V came to 0 bases and at J to 1 base, leaving 0 bases not matched to a gene. CDR3 sequence reads: CASSLTGQGTDTQYF. CDR3 in DNA: TGTGCCAGCAGCTTAACGGGACAGGGCACAGATACGCAGTATTTT.

This clone was found a few times. The chain recombines TRBV5-8 with TRBJ2-6, with D maybe TRBD2 (5 bases). In germline, CDR1 is SGHTS, CDR2 YDEGEE. The CDR3 has 19 residues. Trimming shortened V by 5 bases and J by 2 bases, and 23 bases separated the two germline ends. The CDR3 is CASSPRAGYVFAGANVLTF. In DNA, the CDR3 is TGTGCCAGCAGTCCGAGGGCAGGTTATGTTTTCGCTGGGGCCAACGTCCTGACTTTC. The whole variable domain, filled in from reference TRBV5-8 and TRBJ2-6, reads EAGVTQSPTHLIKTRGQQATLRCSPISGHTSVYWYQQALGLGLQFLLWYDEGEERNRGNFPPRFSGRQFPNYSSELNVNALELEDSALYLCASSPRAGYVFAGANVLTFGAGSRLTVL.

The CDR3 reads CASSGAGGRIGEQYF. The CDR3 DNA sequence: TGTGCCAGCAGTGGGGCGGGAGGAAGGATCGGCGAGCAGTACTTC. The chain employs TRBV28 and TRBJ2-7, with 8 bases that match TRBD2. The CDR3 spans 15 residues. Germline trimming cut 5 bases from V and 6 bases from J; bases unmatched to any gene: 12. Germline lookup yields CDR1 MDHEN and CDR2 SYDVKM.

As DNA, the CDR3 is TGTGCCAGACGACAGAGGCACCGGGACGCCGCCCCAGATACGCAGTATTTT. It specifies CARRQRHRDAAPDTQYF. This sequence joins TRBV19 and TRBJ2-3; D is tentatively TRBD1 or TRBD2 (5 bases each). V gave up 9 bases and J gave up 4 bases, with 26 bases separating them. CDR3 length: 17 amino acids. Germline-derived CDR1 and CDR2 are LNHDA and SQIVND (reference sequence).

The chain joins TRBV5-4 to TRBJ1-1, with a weak D call TRBD1 (6 bases). Per germline, CDR1 SGHNT and CDR2 YYREEE (reference sequence). Trimming stripped 3 bases from V and 2 bases from J, with 11 bases between. The CDR3 has 14 residues. The CDR3 reads CASSSGQINTEAFF. CDR3 nucleotides: TGTGCCAGCAGCTCAGGACAGATCAACACTGAAGCTTTCTTT. Complete variable domain (other parts from reference TRBV5-4 and TRBJ1-1): ETGVTQSPTHLIKTRGQQVTLRCSSQSGHNTVSWYQQALGQGPQFIFQYYREEENGRGNFPPRFSGLQFPNYSSELNVNALELDDSALYLCASSSGQINTEAFFGQGTRLTVV.

The rearrangement uses TRBV9 and TRBJ2-2, with unresolved D. Per the germline V gene, CDR1 is SGDLS and CDR2 is YYNGEE. The CDR3 loop spans 14 amino acids. With 3 bases removed from V and 0 bases from J, the gap between germline ends came to 6 bases. The CDR3 reads CASSADPNTGELFF. Written as DNA, the CDR3 is TGTGCCAGCAGCGCCGACCCGAACACCGGGGAGCTGTTTTTT.

In this sample, this clone turned up a few times. This chain connects TRBV28 to TRBJ1-1; D may be TRBD1 (6 bases). Looked up from germline, CDR1 is MDHEN and CDR2 is SYDVKM. The ends were cut back, 5 bases at V and 6 bases at J, with 19 bases in the middle. The CDR3 totals 15 residues. CDR3 in DNA: TGTGCCAGCAGTGAGATACAGGGAGTTAGGCCTGAAGCTTTCTTT. It specifies CASSEIQGVRPEAFF.

V gene TRBV7-2 combines with J gene TRBJ2-1, with 14 bases matching TRBD2. The length of the CDR3 is 18 residues. CDR1 and CDR2 (germline): SGHTA, FQGNSA. With 7 bases clipped from V and 9 bases from J, the junction kept 17 bases outside the gene matches. In DNA, the CDR3 is TGTGCCAGCAACTTCAAAATCTCCGGGACTAGCGGGAGAGGTGAGCAGTTCTTC. Translation gives CASNFKISGTSGRGEQFF.

The V and J genes are TRBV28 and TRBJ1-2, with a possible D match to TRBD1 (6 bases). CDR1 and CDR2 from the germline V gene are MDHEN and SYDVKM. The V and J ends lost 3 bases and 3 bases respectively, with 17 bases between them. The CDR3 loop spans 16 amino acids. The CDR3 DNA reads TGTGCCAGCAGTTTGAGCTCTTTCGGACAGTACTATGGCTACACCTTC. Translated: CASSLSSFGQYYGYTF.

The chain has TRBV7-8 and TRBJ1-3; perhaps TRBD1 as D (5 bases). The CDR3 is made up of 16 amino acids. CDR1 is SGHVS, CDR2 FQNEAQ, per germline. V was pared by 4 bases and J by 0 bases, with 13 bases between. The CDR3 sequence: CASSSVGGTSGNTIYF. Written as DNA, the CDR3 is TGTGCCAGCAGCTCGGTGGGGGGGACCTCTGGAAACACCATATATTTT.

The genes are TRBV3-1 (or the pseudogene TRBV3-2) and TRBJ2-3; TRBD1 is a possible D gene (6 bases). The CDR3 runs to 17 residues. V lost 0 bases and J lost 3, with 16 bases in between. Per the germline V gene, CDR1 is LGHDT and CDR2 is YNNKEL (reference sequence). As DNA, the CDR3 is TGTGCCAGCAGCCAAGACCTGACAGGCCGGGGTACAGATACGCAGTATTTT. This sequence encodes CASSQDLTGRGTDTQYF.

The rearrangement joins TRBV28 to TRBJ1-6; TRBD1 might be the D (6 bases). CDR1 is MDHEN, CDR2 SYDVKM, per germline. The CDR3 has 17 residues. Between the trimmed V and J ends, which lost 0 bases and 8 bases, there was a span of 17 bases. The CDR3 here is CASSLWEPLEGDSPLHF. DNA for the CDR3: TGTGCCAGCAGTTTATGGGAGCCCCTAGAGGGGGATTCACCCCTCCACTTT.

The J gene is TRBJ1-4, the V gene TRBV24-1; 9 bases agree with TRBD1. The V segment lost 0 bases and the J segment 7 bases; nucleotides outside the gene matches: 14. This CDR3 comprises 19 residues. Germline CDR1 KGHDR, CDR2 SFDVKD. The CDR3 DNA is TGTGCCACCAGTGATTTGCCCCCGAACCAACAGGGGGCACTTGAAAAACTGTTTTTT. Its protein is CATSDLPPNQQGALEKLFF.

The gene calls are TRBV6-1 and TRBJ2-5; TRBD1 agrees at 8 bases. The V segment lost 2 bases and the J segment 3 bases; nucleotides outside the gene matches: 2. The germline V gene encodes CDR1 MNHNS and CDR2 SASEGT. This CDR3 is built from 14 residues. The CDR3 spells CASSEKGQEETQYF. CDR3 nucleotide sequence: TGTGCCAGCAGTGAAAAGGGACAGGAAGAGACCCAGTACTTC.

The rearrangement joins TRBV5-1 to TRBJ2-1; maybe TRBD2 (6 bases). Germline V gene lookup returns CDR1 SGHRS and CDR2 YFSETQ. Trimming removed 0 bases at V and 6 bases at J, with 13 bases between. The CDR3 loop spans 15 amino acids. The CDR3 sequence is CASSLAGGIGNEQFF. CDR3 in DNA: TGCGCCAGCAGCTTGGCTGGCGGGATTGGCAATGAGCAGTTCTTC.

This clone was seen more than once but under ten times. The chain has TRBV7-9 and TRBJ1-1, with a possible D match to TRBD1 (5 bases). Deletions cut 5 bases from V and 6 bases from J, with 16 bases between. The CDR3 is 14 amino acids. CDR1 is SEHNR and CDR2 is FQNEAQ in the germline V gene (reference sequence). For the CDR3, the DNA is TGTGCCAGCAGCACCCCGGGACCTAGACCTGAAGCTTTCTTT. Protein sequence: CASSTPGPRPEAFF.

The rearrangement links TRBV28 to TRBJ2-7; D call uncertain. The CDR3 extends over 13 amino acids. The germline CDR1 and CDR2 sequences are MDHEN and SYDVKM. Between the trimmed V and J ends, which lost 4 bases and 7 bases, there was a span of 14 bases. The CDR3 coding sequence is TGTGCCAGCAGTTCCTCCCCCTGGGGAGAGCAGTACTTC. Protein: CASSSSPWGEQYF.

V is TRBV7-9 and J is TRBJ1-4; D perhaps matches TRBD1 (6 bases). The CDR3 spans 18 residues. V was cut by 5 bases and J by 4 bases, with 23 bases left in between. CDR1 and CDR2 (germline): SEHNR, FQNEAQ (reference sequence). The CDR3 DNA sequence: TGTGCCAGCAGCCCGGGTATGGGCCCGGGACACCTTAATGAAAAACTGTTTTTT. Protein sequence: CASSPGMGPGHLNEKLFF.

V usage is TRBV5-1 and J usage is TRBJ2-7; 8 bases fit TRBD1. Germline V CDR1 and CDR2: SGHRS, YFSETQ. J gave up 6 bases and V 0 bases, and 2 bases lay outside the gene matches. The CDR3 runs to 13 residues. CDR3 loop: CASSLGTGPEQYF. Here the CDR3 DNA reads TGCGCCAGCAGCTTGGGGACAGGGCCCGAGCAGTACTTC.

V is TRBV6-5 and J is TRBJ1-1, with D tentatively TRBD1 (5 bases). Trimming took 4 bases from V and 6 from J, leaving 18 bases between them. This CDR3 has 15 residues. From germline, CDR1 is MNHEY and CDR2 SVGAGI. CDR3 in DNA: TGTGCCAGCAGTTCCGGCCGGAGGGGTCCCCCTGAAGCTTTCTTT. It yields the protein CASSSGRRGPPEAFF.

This sequence joins TRBV29-1 and TRBJ1-6; maybe TRBD1 (6 bases). In germline, CDR1 is SQVTM, CDR2 ANQGSEA. The CDR3 totals 13 residues. Trimming cost V 4 bases and J 10 bases, with 14 bases left between them. CDR3 nucleotides: TGCAGCGTTGGGAGGACAGTGGACTCACCCCTCCACTTT. Protein: CSVGRTVDSPLHF.

A remark on this clone: Other DNA sequences in this sample translate to the same CDR3. J is TRBJ2-1 and V is TRBV19, with a weak D call TRBD2 (6 bases). V shed 5 bases and J shed 4 bases, with 12 bases lying between them. In germline, CDR1 is LNHDA, CDR2 SQIVND (reference sequence). The CDR3 is made up of 14 amino acids. CDR3 protein: CASSSRDSYNEQFF. CDR3 nucleotide sequence: TGTGCCAGTAGTTCCCGGGACTCTTACAATGAGCAGTTCTTC.

The gene calls are TRBV30 and TRBJ1-1, with a tentative D call TRBD1 (5 bases). This CDR3 has 14 residues. V was clipped by 2 bases and J by 4 bases, with 14 bases between them. Germline V lookup: CDR1 GTSNPN, CDR2 SVGIG (reference sequence). The CDR3 spells CAWSRWGFSTEAFF. The CDR3 DNA sequence: TGTGCCTGGAGTCGATGGGGGTTCAGCACTGAAGCTTTCTTT.

CDR3 bases: TGTGCCAGCAGCTTGGGAGGAGAACCGGGACTACACAATGAGCAGTTCTTC. Residues: CASSLGGEPGLHNEQFF. The rearrangement joins TRBV5-4 to TRBJ2-1; 7 positions match TRBD2. The V gene end was trimmed by 0 bases and the J gene end by 5 bases; junction bases not matched to a gene: 11. Germline CDR1 SGHNT, CDR2 YYREEE (reference sequence). This CDR3 comprises 17 residues.

J is TRBJ1-3 and V is TRBV3-1 (or the pseudogene TRBV3-2); D is unresolved. Trimming left V 7 bases short and J 0 bases short, with 7 bases between. This CDR3 spans 13 amino acids. The germline gives CDR1 LGHDT, CDR2 YNNKEL (reference sequence). CDR3 nucleotides: TGTGCCAGCACCCTGTCCTCTGGAAACACCATATATTTT. This gives the protein CASTLSSGNTIYF.

The chain combines TRBV6-5 with TRBJ2-7, with D possibly being TRBD1 (5 bases). V dropped 0 bases and J dropped 3 bases, with 15 bases sitting between them. In germline, CDR1 is MNHEY, CDR2 SVGAGI. The CDR3 consists of 16 residues. CDR3 residues: CASSYSDFAGYYEQYF. As DNA, the CDR3 is TGTGCCAGCAGTTACTCCGATTTCGCAGGGTACTACGAGCAGTACTTC.

V usage is TRBV18 and J usage is TRBJ2-7, with D perhaps matching TRBD1 (5 bases). Trimming cost V 6 bases and J 2 bases, with 11 bases left between them. The CDR3 totals 13 residues. The V gene's germline CDR1 is KGHSH and CDR2 LQKENI. The CDR3 DNA reads TGTGCCAGCTCCCTTGGACATCCCTACGAGCAGTACTTC. Protein: CASSLGHPYEQYF.

The V gene is TRBV18, the J gene TRBJ2-5; TRBD2 aligns across 12 bases. The CDR3 sequence is 17 residues long. Trimming cost V 3 bases and J 6 bases; bases outside gene matches: 11. Germline V lookup: CDR1 KGHSH, CDR2 LQKENI. The CDR3 protein is CASSPGLTSGRGQTQYF. The CDR3 DNA sequence: TGTGCCAGCTCACCTGGATTGACTAGCGGGAGAGGGCAGACCCAGTACTTC.

The chain has TRBV15 and TRBJ2-1; D is possibly TRBD2 (5 bases). Germline assignment: CDR1 LNHNV and CDR2 YYDKDF (reference sequence). Trimming removed 1 base from V and 0 bases from J, with 10 bases in between. The CDR3 has 16 amino acids. CDR3 sequence: CATSRVEGSSYNEQFF. The CDR3 DNA is TGTGCCACCAGCAGAGTAGAGGGAAGCTCCTACAATGAGCAGTTCTTC.

CDR3 amino acids: CASSQDQGRVEQYF. The CDR3 nucleotides are TGCGCCAGCAGCCAAGATCAGGGGAGGGTCGAGCAGTACTTC. This chain connects TRBV4-3 to TRBJ2-7; perhaps TRBD2 as D (7 bases). The CDR3 is 14 residues long. Germline assignment: CDR1 LGHNA and CDR2 YSLEER. V gave up 0 bases and J gave up 6 bases, with 12 bases separating them.

The chain has TRBV3-1 (or the pseudogene TRBV3-2) and TRBJ2-5; 10 bases match TRBD1. The V segment lost 5 bases and the J segment 4 bases; nucleotides outside the gene matches: 10. CDR3 length: 16 residues. Germline CDR1 and CDR2: LGHDT and YNNKEL (reference sequence). This CDR3 is CASSARWTGGGETQYF. The CDR3 bases are TGTGCCAGCAGCGCAAGATGGACAGGGGGAGGAGAGACCCAGTACTTC.